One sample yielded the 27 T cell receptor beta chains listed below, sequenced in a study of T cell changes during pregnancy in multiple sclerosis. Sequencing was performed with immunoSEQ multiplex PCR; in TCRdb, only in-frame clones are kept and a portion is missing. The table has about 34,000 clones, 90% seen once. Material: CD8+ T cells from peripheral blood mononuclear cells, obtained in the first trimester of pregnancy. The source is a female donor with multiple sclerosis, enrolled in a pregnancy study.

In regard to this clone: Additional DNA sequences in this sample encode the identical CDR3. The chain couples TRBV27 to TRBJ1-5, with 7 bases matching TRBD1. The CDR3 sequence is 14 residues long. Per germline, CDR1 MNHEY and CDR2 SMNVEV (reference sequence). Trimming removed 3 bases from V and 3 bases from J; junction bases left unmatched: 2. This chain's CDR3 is CASSLTGINQPQHF. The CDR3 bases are TGTGCCAGCAGTTTGACAGGGATCAATCAGCCCCAGCATTTT.

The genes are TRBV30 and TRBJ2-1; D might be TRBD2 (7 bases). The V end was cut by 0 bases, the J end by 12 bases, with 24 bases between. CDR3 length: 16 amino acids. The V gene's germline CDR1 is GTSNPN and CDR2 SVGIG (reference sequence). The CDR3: CAWSVKKGGGGDGQFF. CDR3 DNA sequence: TGTGCCTGGAGTGTTAAGAAGGGGGGGGGAGGTGACGGGCAGTTCTTC.

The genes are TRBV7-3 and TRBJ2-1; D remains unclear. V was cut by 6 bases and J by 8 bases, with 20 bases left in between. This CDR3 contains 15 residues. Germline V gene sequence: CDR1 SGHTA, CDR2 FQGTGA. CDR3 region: CASRPPSASADEQFF. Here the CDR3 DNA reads TGTGCCAGCAGACCCCCCTCTGCTAGTGCTGATGAGCAGTTCTTC.

CDR3 in amino acids: CASSIGARSSYNEQFF. The CDR3 DNA reads TGTGCCAGTAGTATAGGGGCGAGAAGCTCCTACAATGAGCAGTTCTTC. The V gene is TRBV19, the J gene TRBJ2-1; unclear D gene. CDR1 and CDR2 (germline): LNHDA, SQIVND (reference sequence). Trimming removed 1 base from V and 0 bases from J, with 10 bases in between. This CDR3 contains 16 residues.

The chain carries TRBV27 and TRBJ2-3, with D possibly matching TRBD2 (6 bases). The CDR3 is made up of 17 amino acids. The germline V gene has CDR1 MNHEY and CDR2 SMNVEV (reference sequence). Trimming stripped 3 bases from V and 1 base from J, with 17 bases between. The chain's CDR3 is CASSLSAGRVGTDTQYF. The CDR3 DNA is TGTGCCAGCAGTTTGTCGGCGGGGCGGGTCGGCACAGATACGCAGTATTTT.

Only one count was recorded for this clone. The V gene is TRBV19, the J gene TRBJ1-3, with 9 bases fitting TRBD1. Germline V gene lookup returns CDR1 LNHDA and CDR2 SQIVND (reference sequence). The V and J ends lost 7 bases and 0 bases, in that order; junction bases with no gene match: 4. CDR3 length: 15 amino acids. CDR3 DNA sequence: TGTGCCAGTATTCCGGACAGGGGCTCTGGAAACACCATATATTTT. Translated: CASIPDRGSGNTIYF.

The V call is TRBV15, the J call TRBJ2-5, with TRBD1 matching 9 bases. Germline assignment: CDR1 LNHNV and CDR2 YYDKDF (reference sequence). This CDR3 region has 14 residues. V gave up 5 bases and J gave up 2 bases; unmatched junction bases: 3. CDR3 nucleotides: TGTGCCACCAGCGTGGACAGGGGACAAGAGACCCAGTACTTC. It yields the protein CATSVDRGQETQYF.

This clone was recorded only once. The DNA for the CDR3 is TGTGCCACCAACAGCGGGGGGGCTATAGGGACTGAAGCTTTCTTT. The encoded protein is CATNSGGAIGTEAFF. This rearrangement joins TRBV15 to TRBJ1-1; TRBD1 is a possible D gene (6 bases). The CDR3 extends over 15 amino acids. Germline loops: CDR1 LNHNV, CDR2 YYDKDF (reference sequence). V dropped 7 bases and J dropped 5 bases, with 20 bases sitting between them.

CDR3 protein: CASSLSGNSYEQYF. The CDR3 nucleotides read TGTGCCAGCAGCTTGAGCGGGAACTCCTACGAGCAGTACTTC. The rearrangement uses TRBV7-9 and TRBJ2-7; TRBD2 matches at 7 bases. J gave up 0 bases and V 3 bases, and 2 bases lay outside the gene matches. CDR1 is SEHNR and CDR2 is FQNEAQ in the germline V gene (reference sequence). CDR3 length equals 14 residues.

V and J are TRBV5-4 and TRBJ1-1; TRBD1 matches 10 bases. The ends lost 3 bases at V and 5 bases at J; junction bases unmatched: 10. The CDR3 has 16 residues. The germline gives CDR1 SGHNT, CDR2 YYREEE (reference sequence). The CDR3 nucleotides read TGTGCCAGCAGCTCTAAACCGGGACAGGGGAAGACTGAAGCTTTCTTT. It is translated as CASSSKPGQGKTEAFF.

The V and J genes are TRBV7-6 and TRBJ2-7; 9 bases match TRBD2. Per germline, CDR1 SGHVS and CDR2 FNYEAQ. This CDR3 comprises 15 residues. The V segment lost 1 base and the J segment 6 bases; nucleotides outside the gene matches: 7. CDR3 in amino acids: CASSLVSGSGVEQYF. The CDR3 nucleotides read TGTGCCAGCAGCTTAGTTAGCGGGAGTGGGGTCGAGCAGTACTTC.

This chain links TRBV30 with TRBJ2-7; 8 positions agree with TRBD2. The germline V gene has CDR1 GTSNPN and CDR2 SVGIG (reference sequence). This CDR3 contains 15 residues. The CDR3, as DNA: TGTGCAGCCATCCCAGTTTCTAGCGGGTATTACGAGCAGTACTTC. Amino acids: CAAIPVSSGYYEQYF.

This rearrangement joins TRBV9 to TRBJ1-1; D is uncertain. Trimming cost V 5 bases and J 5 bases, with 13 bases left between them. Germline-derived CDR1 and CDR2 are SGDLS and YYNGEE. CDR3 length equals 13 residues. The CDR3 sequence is CASRDPSGTEAFF. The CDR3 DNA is TGTGCCAGCAGAGATCCCTCAGGAACTGAAGCTTTCTTT.

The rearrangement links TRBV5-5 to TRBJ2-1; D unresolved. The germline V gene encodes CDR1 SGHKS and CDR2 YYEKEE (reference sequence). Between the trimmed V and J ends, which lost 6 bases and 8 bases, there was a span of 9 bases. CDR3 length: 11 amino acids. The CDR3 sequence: CASTQRYEQFF. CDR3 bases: TGTGCCAGCACCCAACGGTATGAGCAGTTCTTC.

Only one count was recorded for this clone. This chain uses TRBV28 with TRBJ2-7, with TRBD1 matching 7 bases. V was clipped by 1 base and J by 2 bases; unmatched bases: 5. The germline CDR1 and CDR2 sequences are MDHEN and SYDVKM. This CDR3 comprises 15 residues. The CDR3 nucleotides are TGTGCCAGCAGTTTATCGGGACAGCTCCCCTACGAGCAGTACTTC. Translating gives CASSLSGQLPYEQYF.

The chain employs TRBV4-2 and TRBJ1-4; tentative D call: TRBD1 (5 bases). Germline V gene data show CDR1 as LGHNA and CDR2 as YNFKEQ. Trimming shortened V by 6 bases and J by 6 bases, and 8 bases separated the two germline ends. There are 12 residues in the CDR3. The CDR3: CASRGGDEKLFF. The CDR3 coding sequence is TGTGCCAGCAGGGGGGGGGATGAAAAACTGTTTTTT.

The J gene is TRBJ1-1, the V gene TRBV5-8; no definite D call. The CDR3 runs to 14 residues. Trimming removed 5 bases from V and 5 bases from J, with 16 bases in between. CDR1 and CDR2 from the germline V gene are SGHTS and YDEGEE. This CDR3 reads CASSRRNGDTEAFF. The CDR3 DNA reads TGTGCCAGCAGTAGGAGAAACGGGGATACTGAAGCTTTCTTT.

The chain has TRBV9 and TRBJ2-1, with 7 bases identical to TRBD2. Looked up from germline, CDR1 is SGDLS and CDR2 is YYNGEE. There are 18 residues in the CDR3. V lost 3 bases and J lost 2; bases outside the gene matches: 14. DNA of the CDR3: TGTGCCAGCAGCGGAACGAGCGGGGAGGCCCCCCCCTACAATGAGCAGTTCTTC. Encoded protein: CASSGTSGEAPPYNEQFF.

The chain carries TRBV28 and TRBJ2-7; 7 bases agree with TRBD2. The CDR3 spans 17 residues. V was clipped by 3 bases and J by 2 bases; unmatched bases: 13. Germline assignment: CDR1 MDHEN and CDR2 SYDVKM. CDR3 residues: CASSFLASGTPTYEQYF. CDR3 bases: TGTGCCAGCAGTTTTCTTGCAAGCGGGACCCCCACCTACGAGCAGTACTTC. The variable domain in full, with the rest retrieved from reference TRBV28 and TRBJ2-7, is DVKVTQSSRYLVKRTGEKVFLECVQDMDHENMFWYRQDPGLGLRLIYFSYDVKMKEKGDIPEGYSVSREKKERFSLILESASTNQTSMYLCASSFLASGTPTYEQYFGPGTRLTVT.

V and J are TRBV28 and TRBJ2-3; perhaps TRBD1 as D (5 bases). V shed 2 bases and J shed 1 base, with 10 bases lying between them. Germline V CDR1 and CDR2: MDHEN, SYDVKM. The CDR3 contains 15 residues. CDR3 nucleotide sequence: TGTGCCAGCAGTTTAAGGACACACGGCACAGATACGCAGTATTTT. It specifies CASSLRTHGTDTQYF.

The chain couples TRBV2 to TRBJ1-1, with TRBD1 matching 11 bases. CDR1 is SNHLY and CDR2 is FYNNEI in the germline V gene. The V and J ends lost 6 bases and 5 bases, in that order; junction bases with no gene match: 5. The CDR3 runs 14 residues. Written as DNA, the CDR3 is TGTGCCAGCAGCCGCGGGACAGGGGGTACTGAAGCTTTCTTT. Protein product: CASSRGTGGTEAFF.

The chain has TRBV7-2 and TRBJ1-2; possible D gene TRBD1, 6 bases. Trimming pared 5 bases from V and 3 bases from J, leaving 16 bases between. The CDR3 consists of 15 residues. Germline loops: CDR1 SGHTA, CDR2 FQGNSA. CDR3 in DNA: TGTGCCAGCAGCCCTTCCCTAGGGGGTGACTATGGCTACACCTTC. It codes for CASSPSLGGDYGYTF.

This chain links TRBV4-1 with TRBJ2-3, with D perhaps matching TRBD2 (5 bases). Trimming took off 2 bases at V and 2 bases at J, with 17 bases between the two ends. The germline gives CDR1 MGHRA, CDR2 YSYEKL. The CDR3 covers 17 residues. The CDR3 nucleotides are TGCGCCAGCAGCCAACCCCATCTAGCTTCCCCCACAGATACGCAGTATTTT. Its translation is CASSQPHLASPTDTQYF.

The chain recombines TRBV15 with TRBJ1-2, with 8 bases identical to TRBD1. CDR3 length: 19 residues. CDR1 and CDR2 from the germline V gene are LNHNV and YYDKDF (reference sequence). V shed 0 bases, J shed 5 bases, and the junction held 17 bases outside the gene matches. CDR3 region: CATSRDRPGQGFIWYGYTF. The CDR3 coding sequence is TGTGCCACCAGCAGAGATCGTCCAGGACAGGGATTTATTTGGTATGGCTACACCTTC.

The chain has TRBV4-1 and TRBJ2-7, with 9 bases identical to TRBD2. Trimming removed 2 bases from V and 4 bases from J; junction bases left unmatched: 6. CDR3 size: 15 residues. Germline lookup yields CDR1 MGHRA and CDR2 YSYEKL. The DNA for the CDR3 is TGCGCCAGCAGCCAAAATCCTAGCGGGACATACGAGCAGTACTTC. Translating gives CASSQNPSGTYEQYF.

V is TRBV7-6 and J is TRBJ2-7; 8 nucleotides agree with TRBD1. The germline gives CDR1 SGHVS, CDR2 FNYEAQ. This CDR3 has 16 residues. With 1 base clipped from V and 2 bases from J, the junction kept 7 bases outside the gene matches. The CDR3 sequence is CASSLGPGTGTYEQYF. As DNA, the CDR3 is TGTGCCAGCAGCTTAGGTCCCGGGACAGGTACCTACGAGCAGTACTTC.

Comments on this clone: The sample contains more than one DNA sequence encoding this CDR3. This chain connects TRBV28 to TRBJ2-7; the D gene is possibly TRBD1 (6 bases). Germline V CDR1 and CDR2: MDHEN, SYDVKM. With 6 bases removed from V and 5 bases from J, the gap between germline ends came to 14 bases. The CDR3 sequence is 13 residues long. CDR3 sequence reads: CASRRLTGNEQYF. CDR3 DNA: TGTGCCAGCAGAAGACTAACAGGGAACGAGCAGTACTTC.